This TCR beta chain emerged from a study of cytomegalovirus exposure and HLA in healthy donors. Overall study: Early release data held around 80 million unique TCRs from HLA-typed donors. Ancestry clustering placed roughly 86% of around 400 genotyped donors in the Caucasian-associated cluster. Study-wide findings and caveats: It was reported that the classifier diagnosed cytomegalovirus status with high specificity and sensitivity in both the original and validation cohorts. A likely sequencing artifact accounted for one observed cluster of highly shared sequence variants.

To note about this clone: Its antigen is currently unknown.

The CDR3 loop spans 13 amino acids. With 0 bases removed from V and 8 bases from J, the gap between germline ends came to 10 bases. Looked up from germline, CDR1 is KGHSH and CDR2 is LQKENI. Primers included in the PCR were 60 Vbeta and 13 Jbeta primers. Profiled with immunoSEQ multiplex PCR; TCRdb holds only in-frame clones, not every one. The sample has some 120,000 clones, approximately 8.7% seen once. The J gene is TRBJ1-2, the V gene TRBV18; D gene unclear. This TCR was recovered from a man between 40 and 49 years old in good health and CMV-seronegative. Sequencing was done on a sample of PBMCs. The CDR3 bases are TGTGCCAGCTCACCACCCGGACTCGGGGGCTACACCTTC. Translating it yields CASSPPGLGGYTF.